This entry lists 27 T cell receptor beta chains sequenced from one sample in a study of T cell responses to AZD1222 COVID-19 vaccine (dated by TCRdb to about 2021). Read against the paper, the sample's time point label means: about 28 days (+/-7) after the second vaccine dose. Sample treatment or condition, as interpreted from the label and publication: meningococcal conjugate vaccine given as trial control. The receptor library was made with the immunoSEQ multiplex PCR assay. This is the immuneACCESS table as TCRdb keeps it, with only in-frame sequences that have V and J called. A part of the clones is gone; compared with another copy, unresolved V genes explain less than half, and the rest is unexplained. Recorded for this sample are about 140,000 clones; about 89% of them occurred a single time. The leading ten clones occupy 7.5% of the sample. This material consisted of peripheral blood, taken 28 days after the second dose of the MenACWY control vaccine. The source is an adult who received the MenACWY meningococcal vaccine as a control.

The chain employs TRBV6-5 and TRBJ1-3, with 7 positions matching TRBD1. This CDR3 is built from 12 residues. Looked up from germline, CDR1 is MNHEY and CDR2 is SVGAGI. J lost 10 bases, V lost 8 bases, and 8 bases had no gene match. CDR3 residues: CASGQGEGTIYF. The DNA for the CDR3 is TGTGCCAGCGGGCAGGGGGAAGGGACCATATATTTT.

This clone was seen only a few times. The chain combines TRBV19 with TRBJ1-1; no firm D call. V was trimmed by 6 bases and J by 8 bases, leaving 16 bases between them. Looked up from germline, CDR1 is LNHDA and CDR2 is SQIVND (reference sequence). This CDR3 region has 13 residues. The CDR3 is CASSFAREGEAFF. CDR3 nucleotides: TGTGCCAGTAGCTTTGCCCGAGAAGGAGAAGCTTTCTTT.

V gene TRBV7-9 combines with J gene TRBJ2-1, with TRBD2 matching over 8 bases. Per the germline V gene, CDR1 is SEHNR and CDR2 is FQNEAQ (reference sequence). This CDR3 is 15 amino acids long. V lost 5 bases and J lost 2; bases outside the gene matches: 5. The CDR3 spells CASSPRGGPYNEQFF. CDR3 nucleotides: TGTGCCAGCAGCCCACGGGGGGGCCCCTACAATGAGCAGTTCTTC.

The CDR3 spells CSVLKDWSNEQFF. CDR3 in DNA: TGCAGCGTTTTAAAGGATTGGAGCAATGAGCAGTTCTTC. The chain employs TRBV29-1 and TRBJ2-1; D gene ambiguous. Per the germline V gene, CDR1 is SQVTM and CDR2 is ANQGSEA. The CDR3 has 13 residues. Trimming stripped 5 bases from V and 6 bases from J, with 14 bases between.

This chain connects TRBV7-7 to TRBJ2-7; D perhaps matches TRBD1 (5 bases). V was clipped by 1 base and J by 1 base, with 8 bases between them. Germline V gives CDR1 SSHAT, CDR2 FNYEAQ (reference sequence). The CDR3 covers 14 residues. The CDR3 spells CASSLDRFSYEQYF. CDR3 DNA: TGTGCCAGCAGCTTAGACAGGTTTTCCTACGAGCAGTACTTC.

J is TRBJ2-2 and V is TRBV4-3; D gene ambiguous. Per germline, CDR1 LGHNA and CDR2 YSLEER. The V end lost 0 bases, the J end lost 7 bases, and 3 bases lay between the germline ends. This CDR3 region has 12 residues. CDR3 nucleotide sequence: TGCGCCAGCAGCCAAGACTACGGGGAGCTGTTTTTT. Its protein product is CASSQDYGELFF.

The chain employs TRBV24-1 and TRBJ2-7, with TRBD1 identical over 9 bases. Germline V lookup: CDR1 KGHDR, CDR2 SFDVKD. This CDR3 contains 15 residues. With V trimmed by 5 bases and J by 4 bases, 8 bases remained unmatched. CDR3 in amino acids: CATSATGTGLYEQYF. The DNA for the CDR3 is TGTGCCACCAGTGCCACCGGGACAGGGCTATACGAGCAGTACTTC.

This clone has more than one count but fewer than ten. The chain employs TRBV27 and TRBJ1-6; a weak D match, TRBD1 (5 bases). Between the trimmed V and J ends, which lost 10 bases and 9 bases, there was a span of 16 bases. The CDR3 runs 13 residues. Germline loops: CDR1 MNHEY, CDR2 SMNVEV (reference sequence). CDR3 DNA: TGTGCCACCGCGGGGGACCATGGTTCACCCCTCCACTTT. It is translated as CATAGDHGSPLHF.

V is TRBV3-1 (or the pseudogene TRBV3-2) and J is TRBJ1-1, with D perhaps matching TRBD1 (6 bases). CDR1 is LGHDT, CDR2 YNNKEL, per germline (reference sequence). The germline V and J ends were trimmed by 1 base and 6 bases, with 12 bases remaining between them. This CDR3 comprises 14 residues. DNA for the CDR3: TGTGCCAGCAGCCAAGGACGGACAGTCCCTGAAGCTTTCTTT. Its protein product is CASSQGRTVPEAFF.

In this sample, this clone turned up once. The chain joins TRBV9 to TRBJ2-1; 9 nucleotides line up with TRBD2. Germline V gene lookup returns CDR1 SGDLS and CDR2 YYNGEE. The CDR3 contains 13 residues. The J segment lost 7 bases and the V segment lost 2 bases, leaving 1 base of the junction unmatched. CDR3 region: CASSVTSGNEQFF. CDR3 nucleotides: TGTGCCAGCAGCGTGACTAGCGGAAATGAGCAGTTCTTC.

The chain is built from TRBV19 and TRBJ1-2; 7 bases are a match to TRBD1. Per the germline V gene, CDR1 is LNHDA and CDR2 is SQIVND (reference sequence). CDR3 length: 14 residues. Losses at the gene ends were 6 bases for V and 6 bases for J; bases not matched to a gene: 10. This chain's CDR3 is CASRWWTGSNGYTF. CDR3 nucleotides: TGTGCCAGTAGGTGGTGGACAGGAAGCAATGGCTACACCTTC. Full variable domain (rest looked up from reference TRBV19 and TRBJ1-2): DGGITQSPKYLFRKEGQNVTLSCEQNLNHDAMYWYRQDPGQGLRLIYYSQIVNDFQKGDIAEGYSVSREKKESFPLTVTSAQKNPTAFYLCASRWWTGSNGYTFGSGTRLTVV.

The chain recombines TRBV9 with TRBJ2-7; D perhaps matches TRBD2 (5 bases). The CDR3 spans 13 residues. The V and J ends lost 4 bases and 6 bases respectively, with 14 bases between them. The germline gives CDR1 SGDLS, CDR2 YYNGEE. CDR3 loop: CASSRRATGEQYF. CDR3 nucleotides: TGTGCCAGCAGCCGGCGGGCCACGGGCGAGCAGTACTTC.

This chain connects TRBV19 to TRBJ2-6; the D is unclear. The CDR3 extends over 16 amino acids. Germline CDR1 is LNHDA and CDR2 is SQIVND (reference sequence). Trimming took 5 bases from V and 0 from J, leaving 11 bases between them. CDR3 DNA sequence: TGTGCCAGTAGTTTCGGCCAGGCCTCTGGGGCCAACGTCCTGACTTTC. Encoded protein: CASSFGQASGANVLTF.

V gene TRBV6-2 or TRBV6-3 combines with J gene TRBJ1-4; D remains ambiguous. CDR3 size: 14 residues. Looked up from germline, CDR1 is MNHEY and CDR2 is SVGEGT. V shed 6 bases and J shed 5 bases, with 13 bases lying between them. CDR3 nucleotide sequence: TGTGCCAGCAGCTGGGAATTGCAAAATGAAAAACTGTTTTTT. Its translation: CASSWELQNEKLFF.

The chain combines TRBV5-6 with TRBJ1-2; D uncertain. V lost 0 bases and J 0 bases, leaving 9 bases between the germline ends. The CDR3 has 15 residues. Per the germline V gene, CDR1 is SGHDT and CDR2 is YYEEEE. For the CDR3, the DNA is TGTGCCAGCAGCTTGGGGAACAGCCCTAACTATGGCTACACCTTC. Residues: CASSLGNSPNYGYTF.

This clone has a single count. J is TRBJ2-3 and V is TRBV5-1; 10 bases line up with TRBD2. The CDR3 runs 15 residues. The V segment lost 2 bases and the J segment 3 bases; nucleotides outside the gene matches: 3. CDR1 and CDR2 from the germline V gene are SGHRS and YFSETQ. The CDR3: CASSLAGGLTDTQYF. The CDR3 region has the DNA TGCGCCAGCAGCTTAGCGGGGGGGCTGACAGATACGCAGTATTTT.

V is TRBV5-1 and J is TRBJ2-5; 9 nucleotides line up with TRBD1. Germline values: CDR1 SGHRS, CDR2 YFSETQ. Losses at the gene ends were 2 bases for V and 0 bases for J; bases not matched to a gene: 2. CDR3 size: 15 residues. The CDR3 here is CASSFGQGYQETQYF. For the CDR3, the DNA is TGCGCCAGCAGCTTTGGACAGGGGTACCAAGAGACCCAGTACTTC.

This rearrangement joins TRBV6-5 to TRBJ2-7, with TRBD1 identical over 9 bases. The V gene's germline CDR1 is MNHEY and CDR2 SVGAGI. This CDR3 region has 14 residues. J lost 4 bases, V lost 7 bases, and 8 bases had no gene match. CDR3 sequence reads: CASTIGGQGYEQYF. In nucleotides, the CDR3 is TGTGCCAGCACCATAGGGGGACAGGGATACGAGCAGTACTTC.

The CDR3 region is CASSRDSQSSYEQYF. For the CDR3, the DNA is TGTGCCAGCAGCCGGGACAGTCAAAGCTCCTACGAGCAGTACTTC. The chain employs TRBV7-2 and TRBJ2-7; 7 positions agree with TRBD1. The trim removed 5 bases at V and 0 bases at J, leaving 7 bases unmatched. Germline values: CDR1 SGHTA, CDR2 FQGNSA. The CDR3 is made up of 15 amino acids. Using reference TRBV7-2 and TRBJ2-7 for the parts outside the CDR3, the full variable domain is GAGVSQSPSNKVTEKGKDVELRCDPISGHTALYWYRQSLGQGLEFLIYFQGNSAPDKSGLPSDRFSAERTGGSVSTLTIQRTQQEDSAVYLCASSRDSQSSYEQYFGPGTRLTVT.

CDR3 region: CASSLRGGQHTDTQYF. CDR3 DNA sequence: TGTGCCAGCAGCTTGAGGGGAGGACAACACACAGATACGCAGTATTTT. V is TRBV5-6 and J is TRBJ2-3; TRBD2 might be the D (6 bases). The V gene's germline CDR1 is SGHDT and CDR2 YYEEEE. CDR3 length: 16 amino acids. Trimming pared 1 base from V and 2 bases from J, leaving 14 bases between.

The rearrangement links TRBV6-5 to TRBJ2-5; D unresolved. CDR3 size: 16 residues. V gave up 0 bases and J gave up 1 base, with 12 bases separating them. CDR1 is MNHEY, CDR2 SVGAGI, per germline. The CDR3 loop reads CASSYSIQVIQETQYF. The DNA of the CDR3 is TGTGCCAGCAGTTACTCAATACAAGTTATCCAAGAGACCCAGTACTTC.

The genes are TRBV29-1 and TRBJ1-2, with D uncertain. Germline CDR1 and CDR2: SQVTM and ANQGSEA. The CDR3 consists of 13 residues. With 2 bases removed from V and 4 bases from J, the gap between germline ends came to 11 bases. This CDR3 reads CSVEYPVRYGYTF. In DNA form, the CDR3 reads TGCAGCGTTGAATATCCGGTACGCTATGGCTACACCTTC.

This chain links TRBV28 with TRBJ1-1; TRBD1 matches at 8 bases. CDR3 length: 12 amino acids. The V and J ends lost 6 bases and 11 bases, in that order; junction bases with no gene match: 8. The germline V gene encodes CDR1 MDHEN and CDR2 SYDVKM. In nucleotides, the CDR3 is TGTGCCAGCAGCCAAGGACAGGGTAGGGCTTTCTTT. Translating it yields CASSQGQGRAFF.

The V gene is TRBV7-2, the J gene TRBJ1-4; 10 nucleotides agree with TRBD1. J lost 8 bases, V lost 0 bases, and 6 bases had no gene match. The CDR3 is 16 amino acids. Germline CDR1 reads SGHTA; CDR2 reads FQGNSA. The CDR3 nucleotides are TGTGCCAGCAGCTTAGCTATGACAGGGGGCTCAGAAAAACTGTTTTTT. Protein product: CASSLAMTGGSEKLFF.

The chain is built from TRBV5-1 and TRBJ1-1; D might be TRBD1 (5 bases). V lost 3 bases, J lost 3 bases, and 12 bases lay in between. Germline values: CDR1 SGHRS, CDR2 YFSETQ. This CDR3 is built from 14 residues. The CDR3 coding sequence is TGCGCCAGCAGCTACAACGGGGGGGACACTGAAGCTTTCTTT. Its protein product is CASSYNGGDTEAFF.

The chain carries TRBV9 and TRBJ1-6, with TRBD1 matching 7 bases. CDR3 length: 14 residues. The germline V gene encodes CDR1 SGDLS and CDR2 YYNGEE. J gave up 8 bases and V 4 bases, and 6 bases lay outside the gene matches. The CDR3: CASSLDREYSPLHF. The DNA for the CDR3 is TGTGCCAGCAGCTTAGACAGGGAGTATTCACCCCTCCACTTT. The whole variable domain, remainder taken from reference TRBV9 and TRBJ1-6, is DSGVTQTPKHLITATGQRVTLRCSPRSGDLSVYWYQQSLDQGLQFLIQYYNGEERAKGNILERFSAQQFPDLHSELNLSSLELGDSALYFCASSLDREYSPLHFGNGTRLTVT.

The chain recombines TRBV7-9 with TRBJ1-2; D perhaps matches TRBD1 (6 bases). Trimming removed 5 bases at V and 4 bases at J, with 14 bases between. The germline gives CDR1 SEHNR, CDR2 FQNEAQ (reference sequence). This CDR3 spans 14 amino acids. The CDR3, as DNA: TGTGCCAGCAGCCTACAGGGTCCCTCCTATGGCTACACCTTC. Translation gives CASSLQGPSYGYTF.